This paragraph covers one TCR beta chain sequence. The sample originates from a study of blood T cells in healthy people across ages. For the second PCR, which ran for about 6 to 11 cycles, a sample-barcoded 5' primer and a J-beta primer mix were used. TCRdb analysed the 5' RACE reads with MiXCR anew, one entry per CDR3 protein. Of about 970,000 distinct CDR3 sequences detected, 51% appear once; the ten largest clones hold 20% to 25%. Trimming cost V 5 bases and J 7 bases, with 13 bases left between them. The length of the CDR3 is 13 residues. The germline CDR1 and CDR2 sequences are SGHTS and YDEGEE.

This clonotype originated in an older woman in good health. The sequencing input was blood. The V and J genes are TRBV5-8 and TRBJ1-5, with a weak D call TRBD1 (5 bases). CDR3 bases: TGTGCCAGCAGTCCAGGGTATCGGCAGCCCCAGCATTTT. Its translation is CASSPGYRQPQHF.